This T cell receptor (beta chain) was recorded in a study of blood T cells in healthy people across ages. Study results and limitations: Long-lived donors carried more naive CD4+ cells and greater diversity than aged donors.

CDR3 length equals 14 residues. CDR1 and CDR2 from the germline V gene are LNHNV and YYDKDF (reference sequence). V lost 5 bases, J lost 1 base, and 8 bases lay in between. A second PCR of about 6 to 12 cycles used a sample-barcoded 5' primer and a J-beta primer mix. The template-switch adaptor was a 5' adaptor with 12 random nucleotides. It tagged each cDNA molecule. One entry per CDR3 protein, called by TCRdb with MiXCR from the 5' RACE reads. The table shows about 1.6 million distinct CDR3 sequences, with about 35% occurring only once. On this clonotype: The antigen remains unidentified.

The sample was blood. This TCR was recovered from a woman aged 25 to 39 in good health. V is TRBV15 and J is TRBJ2-2; D perhaps matches TRBD2 (5 bases). For the CDR3, the DNA is TGTGCCACCAGCCCGGGGAGGAACACCGGGGAGCTGTTTTTT. Residues: CATSPGRNTGELFF.